The 13 T cell receptor beta chains given below trace back to one sample, sequenced in a study of shared clonotypes between healthy human individuals. Data came from immunoSEQ multiplex PCR; TCRdb stores just in-frame clones and leaves some out. The sample lists roughly 2.6 million clones; roughly 92% were seen once. The specimen sequenced was naive CD4+ T cells sorted from blood. Documented subset: CD45RA+ positively selected. All receptors derive from a man younger than 30 in good health.

This chain connects TRBV6-1 to TRBJ1-5; D unclear. Trimming took off 1 base at V and 6 bases at J, with 4 bases between the two ends. Germline CDR1 and CDR2: MNHNS and SASEGT. The CDR3 totals 12 residues. The CDR3 DNA sequence: TGTGCCAGCAGTGAAGTTCTTCAGCCCCAGCATTTT. Protein product: CASSEVLQPQHF.

J is TRBJ1-2 and V is TRBV5-6; tentative D call: TRBD1 (5 bases). CDR3 length: 15 amino acids. The V gene lost 0 bases and the J gene lost 4 bases, with 13 bases spanning the gap. Germline-derived CDR1 and CDR2 are SGHDT and YYEEEE. CDR3 sequence (DNA): TGTGCCAGCAGCTTGGTGTCCGGGGGAGTCTATGGCTACACCTTC. It encodes CASSLVSGGVYGYTF.

For this clone: Other DNA sequences from this sample encode an identical CDR3 as well. V gene TRBV18 combines with J gene TRBJ2-3, with a weak D call TRBD1 (5 bases). The CDR3 is 12 amino acids. Germline CDR1 and CDR2: KGHSH and LQKENI. Trimming took 3 bases from V and 5 from J, leaving 6 bases between them. This CDR3 is CASSPQGDTQYF. DNA of the CDR3: TGTGCCAGCTCACCCCAGGGAGATACGCAGTATTTT.

A word on this clone: Other nucleotide sequences in the sample specify the same CDR3. V and J are TRBV10-1 and TRBJ2-2; D tentatively reads TRBD1 or TRBD2 (6 bases each). Per the germline V gene, CDR1 is WNHNN and CDR2 is SYGVQD (reference sequence). Trimming stripped 0 bases from V and 3 bases from J, with 8 bases between. This CDR3 is 15 amino acids long. The CDR3, as DNA: TGCGCCAGCAGTGAGTCGAGGGGGGACACCGGGGAGCTGTTTTTT. Its protein product is CASSESRGDTGELFF.

J is TRBJ1-4 and V is TRBV9; 7 positions agree with TRBD1. Losses at the gene ends were 4 bases for V and 5 bases for J; bases not matched to a gene: 11. The CDR3 runs 16 residues. CDR1 and CDR2 from the germline V gene are SGDLS and YYNGEE. The CDR3 reads CASSLRRAGGNEKLFF. The DNA of the CDR3 is TGTGCCAGCAGCCTACGACGGGCAGGGGGGAATGAAAAACTGTTTTTT.

The rearrangement joins TRBV6-1 to TRBJ1-5; D unclear. The CDR3 is 14 amino acids. V lost 2 bases and J lost 2, with 7 bases in between. Germline lookup yields CDR1 MNHNS and CDR2 SASEGT. CDR3 DNA sequence: TGTGCCAGCAGTGAATGGGTGGGCAATCAGCCCCAGCATTTT. It encodes CASSEWVGNQPQHF.

The rearrangement joins TRBV4-1 to TRBJ1-5, with 7 nucleotides matching TRBD1. Germline V gene sequence: CDR1 MGHRA, CDR2 YSYEKL. The CDR3 sequence is 15 residues long. V shed 1 base, J shed 1 base, and the junction held 1 base outside the gene matches. This CDR3 is CASSQGDRSNQPQHF. DNA for the CDR3: TGCGCCAGCAGCCAAGGGGACAGAAGCAATCAGCCCCAGCATTTT.

The chain employs TRBV18 and TRBJ2-7; tentatively, D is TRBD2 (7 bases). CDR3 length equals 15 residues. The V end was cut by 5 bases, the J end by 2 bases, with 16 bases between. Germline V gene sequence: CDR1 KGHSH, CDR2 LQKENI. The CDR3 sequence: CASSARGGPAYEQYF. DNA of the CDR3: TGTGCCAGCTCAGCTAGGGGGGGGCCGGCCTACGAGCAGTACTTC.

About this clone itself: Other nucleotide sequences from this sample produce the same CDR3. The chain has TRBV28 and TRBJ2-5; TRBD2 matches at 9 bases. V trimming: 3 bases; J trimming: 4 bases; junction bases outside the gene matches: 3. The CDR3 spans 14 residues. Germline CDR1 and CDR2: MDHEN and SYDVKM. CDR3 in DNA: TGTGCCAGCAGTTTGCGGGGGGGGAGAGAGACCCAGTACTTC. Translating gives CASSLRGGRETQYF.

This chain joins TRBV6-6 and TRBJ2-2, with D perhaps matching TRBD1 or TRBD2 (6 bases each). V gave up 3 bases and J gave up 2 bases, with 13 bases separating them. Germline-derived CDR1 and CDR2 are MNHNY and SVGAGI (reference sequence). The CDR3 sequence is 16 residues long. CDR3 region: CASSYGGPGNTGELFF. DNA for the CDR3: TGTGCCAGCAGTTATGGGGGGCCAGGAAACACCGGGGAGCTGTTTTTT.

The chain has TRBV5-5 and TRBJ2-5; TRBD2 aligns across 7 bases. CDR3 length: 14 amino acids. Germline V gene data show CDR1 as SGHKS and CDR2 as YYEKEE (reference sequence). V shed 4 bases, J shed 3 bases, and the junction held 6 bases outside the gene matches. This CDR3 is CASSTGLVEETQYF. In nucleotides, the CDR3 is TGTGCCAGCAGCACTGGACTAGTCGAAGAGACCCAGTACTTC.

The chain is built from TRBV7-9 and TRBJ2-1; unclear D gene. Trimming shortened V by 1 base and J by 8 bases, and 18 bases separated the two germline ends. There are 16 residues in the CDR3. The germline V gene encodes CDR1 SEHNR and CDR2 FQNEAQ (reference sequence). CDR3 nucleotide sequence: TGTGCCAGCAGCTTAGTACGCTCTCAACTCTGGTATGAGCAGTTCTTC. It is translated as CASSLVRSQLWYEQFF.

V usage is TRBV6-6 and J usage is TRBJ1-4; no clear D. In germline, CDR1 is MNHNY, CDR2 SVGAGI (reference sequence). V lost 5 bases, J lost 7 bases, and 5 bases lay in between. CDR3 length: 11 amino acids. The CDR3: CASSQAEKLFF. The CDR3 DNA sequence: TGTGCCAGCAGTCAGGCTGAAAAACTGTTTTTT.